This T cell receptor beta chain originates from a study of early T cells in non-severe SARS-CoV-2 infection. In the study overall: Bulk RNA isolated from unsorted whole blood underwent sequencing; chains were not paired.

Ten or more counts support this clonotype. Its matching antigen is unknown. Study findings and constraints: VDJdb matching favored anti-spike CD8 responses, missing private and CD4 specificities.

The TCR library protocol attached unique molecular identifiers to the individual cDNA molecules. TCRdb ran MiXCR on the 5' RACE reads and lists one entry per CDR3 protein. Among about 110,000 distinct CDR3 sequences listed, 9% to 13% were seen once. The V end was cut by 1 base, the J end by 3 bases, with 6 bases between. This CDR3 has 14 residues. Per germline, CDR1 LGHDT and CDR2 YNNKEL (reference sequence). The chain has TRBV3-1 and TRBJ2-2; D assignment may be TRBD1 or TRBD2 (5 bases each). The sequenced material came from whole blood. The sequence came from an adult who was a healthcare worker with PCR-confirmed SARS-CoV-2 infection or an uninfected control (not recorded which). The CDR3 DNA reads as TGTGCCAGCAGCCAAGGGGGACACACCGGGGAGCTGTTTTTT. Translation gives CASSQGGHTGELFF.